One sample yielded the 2 T cell receptor beta chains listed below, sequenced in a study of blood T cell repertoires in COVID-19. The data were produced by immunoSEQ multiplex PCR, yet TCRdb's version contains in-frame clones alone and is incomplete. This sample has around 320,000 clones, with more than 85% found just once. Sequenced: PBMCs or T cells enriched from blood (not recorded which). The receptor source for this set is a woman aged 30 to 39 who had been exposed to COVID-19.

This clone came up a few times. The chain uses TRBV6-6 and TRBJ1-6, with D perhaps matching TRBD1 (6 bases). This CDR3 is 13 amino acids long. The V gene lost 8 bases and the J gene lost 6 bases, with 11 bases spanning the gap. Per germline, CDR1 MNHNY and CDR2 SVGAGI (reference sequence). The CDR3 region is CASGTGSNSPLHF. The CDR3 DNA reads TGTGCCAGCGGCACAGGGTCTAATTCACCCCTCCACTTT.

This rearrangement joins TRBV5-1 to TRBJ1-6, with D perhaps matching TRBD1 (5 bases). Germline CDR1 reads SGHRS; CDR2 reads YFSETQ. This CDR3 contains 16 residues. Trimming removed 4 bases from V and 6 bases from J, with 17 bases in between. In nucleotides, the CDR3 is TGCGCCAGCAGCCCGGGTTTTGGGGCCGGTAATTCACCCCTCCACTTT. Protein sequence: CASSPGFGAGNSPLHF.